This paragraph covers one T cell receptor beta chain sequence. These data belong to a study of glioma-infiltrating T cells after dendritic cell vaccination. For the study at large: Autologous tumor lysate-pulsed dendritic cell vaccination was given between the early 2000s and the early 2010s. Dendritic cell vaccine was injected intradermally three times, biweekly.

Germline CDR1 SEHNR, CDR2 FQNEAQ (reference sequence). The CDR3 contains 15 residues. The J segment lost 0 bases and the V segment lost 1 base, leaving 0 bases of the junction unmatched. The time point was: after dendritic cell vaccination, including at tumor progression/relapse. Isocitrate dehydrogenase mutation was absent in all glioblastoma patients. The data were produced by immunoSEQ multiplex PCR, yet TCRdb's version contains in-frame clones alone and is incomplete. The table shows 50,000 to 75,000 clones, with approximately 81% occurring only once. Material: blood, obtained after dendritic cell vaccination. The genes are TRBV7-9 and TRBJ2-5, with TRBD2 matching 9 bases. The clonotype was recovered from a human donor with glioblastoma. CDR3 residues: CASSLGGGDQETQYF. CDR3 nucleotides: TGTGCCAGCAGCTTAGGCGGGGGGGACCAAGAGACCCAGTACTTC.